A single sample gave rise to the 14 T cell receptor beta chains below, sequenced in a study of tumor-infiltrating lymphocytes in primary liver carcinoma. The authors made TCR beta cDNA from roughly 480 ng total RNA with a constant-region primer. ARM-PCR, slightly modified, supplied the TCR beta libraries through three nested multiplex PCR rounds. Investigators reported that the first two PCR rounds, at 10 cycles each, used TRBV1-TRBV30 forward primers with a C-beta reverse primer. TCRdb used MiXCR to reprocess the multiplex PCR reads, holding one entry per CDR3 protein. This sample has about 120,000 distinct CDR3 sequences; around 65% occur once, and the top ten carry over 8%. Without any cell sorting, 20-30 mg of bulk tissue yielded co-extracted RNA and DNA. The sequencing sample was made of tumor-adjacent normal liver tissue. Receptors originate from a woman aged 55 to 70 with primary liver carcinoma and hepatitis B virus infection.

About this clonotype: Germline and junction disagree at one end, which may indicate a read error. The V and J genes are TRBV20-1 and TRBJ2-7, with D unresolved. CDR1 is DFQATT, CDR2 SNEGSKA, per germline (reference sequence). CDR3 length: 14 amino acids. The CDR3 reads CNASASANSYEQYF. The CDR3 coding sequence is TGCAATGCTAGTGCCTCGGCTAACTCCTACGAGCAGTACTTC.

This clonotype was seen a single time. The chain employs TRBV6-2 or TRBV6-3 and TRBJ2-1; the D is unclear. The V and J ends lost 7 bases and 2 bases respectively, with 9 bases between them. The CDR3 has 13 residues. Germline assignment: CDR1 MNHEY and CDR2 SVGEGT. The CDR3 sequence: CASNPIAYNEQFF. Written as DNA, the CDR3 is TGTGCCAGCAACCCAATAGCCTACAATGAGCAGTTCTTC.

On this clonotype itself: The junction and the germline gene differ at one end; a read error may be behind it. This chain links TRBV7-9 with TRBJ2-3; 10 bases fit TRBD2. The CDR3 is made up of 17 amino acids. Germline loops: CDR1 SEHNR, CDR2 FQNEAQ (reference sequence). CDR3 coding DNA: TGTGCCAGCAGCTTAGGAGCGGGAGGGTCCTCTGCAGATACACAGTATTTT. It is translated as CASSLGAGGSSADTQYF.

A note on this clonotype: The CDR3 does not close with the conserved phenylalanine or tryptophan, likely indicating a read error. The J gene is TRBJ2-7, the V gene TRBV12-3 or TRBV12-4; perhaps TRBD2 as D (6 bases). This CDR3 comprises 12 residues. As DNA, the CDR3 is TGTGCTAGCAGCGGGTCCTCCCGCGAGCAGTACCTC. Translation gives CASSGSSREQYL.

Remarks on this clonotype: Likely a read error: the CDR3 ends without its conserved phenylalanine or tryptophan. The chain employs TRBV4-1 and TRBJ2-1; either TRBD1 or TRBD2 may fit D (6 bases each). The CDR3 runs 13 residues. Germline lookup yields CDR1 MGHRA and CDR2 YSYEKL. Between the trimmed V and J ends, which lost 6 bases and 7 bases, there was a span of 13 bases. CDR3: CASRQPGANEQFL. The CDR3 DNA sequence: TGCGCCAGCAGACAGCCGGGGGCTAATGAGCAGTTCCTC.

Worth noting for this clonotype: The CDR3 does not end in the conserved phenylalanine or tryptophan, so this is likely a read error. This rearrangement joins TRBV29-1 to TRBJ2-7; 12 bases match TRBD1. The CDR3 is made up of 13 amino acids. The germline CDR1 and CDR2 sequences are SQVTM and ANQGSEA. The CDR3 DNA is TGTAGCGCCTGGGACAGGGGGCGCTTCGAGCAGTACTCC. Translation: CSAWDRGRFEQYS.

Turning to this clonotype: Just one base apart from a much larger clone, this may be a read error. This chain uses TRBV28 with TRBJ2-5, with no clear D. V dropped 7 bases and J dropped 3 bases, with 12 bases sitting between them. The CDR3 spans 13 residues. Germline CDR1 is MDHEN and CDR2 is SYDVKM. In nucleotides, the CDR3 is TGTGCCAGCACTCGGTGGGCTGAAGAGACCCAGTACTTC. It codes for CASTRWAEETQYF.

As to this clonotype: At one end, the junction sequence differs from germline, possibly due to a read error. The chain has TRBV6-6 and TRBJ2-1, with 10 bases that match TRBD2. Germline V lookup: CDR1 MNHNY, CDR2 SVGAGI (reference sequence). The CDR3 is 16 amino acids. CDR3 in DNA: TGTCCCAGCGGTATAATAGCGGGAGGTCCAGACAATGAGCAGTTCTTC. This translates into CPSGIIAGGPDNEQFF.

V usage is TRBV19 and J usage is TRBJ1-2; 7 bases are shared with TRBD1. The CDR3 spans 13 residues. The germline CDR1 and CDR2 sequences are LNHDA and SQIVND (reference sequence). The V and J ends lost 3 bases and 7 bases, in that order; junction bases with no gene match: 5. For the CDR3, the DNA is TGTGCCAGTAGTATGGCGACAGGGTCTGGCTACACCTTC. Amino acids: CASSMATGSGYTF.

On this clonotype itself: The CDR3 carries no conserved terminal phenylalanine or tryptophan, so it likely arises from a read error. The chain carries TRBV14 and TRBJ1-5; D unresolved. The CDR3 covers 14 residues. Trimming pared 3 bases from V and 6 bases from J, leaving 12 bases between. The germline CDR1 and CDR2 sequences are SGHDN and FVKESK. CDR3 in DNA: TGTGCCAGCAGCCAGGCGAGGACGGGTCAGCCCCAGCATCTT. Protein sequence: CASSQARTGQPQHL.

Concerning this clonotype itself: This could be a read error, since a much larger clone is one nucleotide away. V is TRBV7-9 and J is TRBJ2-3, with D possibly TRBD1 on 6 matching bases. The CDR3 contains 16 residues. Germline CDR1 and CDR2: SEHNR and FQNEAQ (reference sequence). V shed 4 bases and J shed 0 bases, with 14 bases lying between them. The CDR3 reads CASSSTQDSSTDTQYF. The CDR3 region has the DNA TGTGCCAGCAGCTCCACCCAGGACAGTAGCACAGATACGCAGTATTTT.

In regard to this clonotype: Possible read error: a much larger clone is one base away. The chain couples TRBV7-8 to TRBJ2-2, with D unresolved. Germline V gene lookup returns CDR1 SGHVS and CDR2 FQNEAQ. The V end lost 7 bases, the J end lost 9 bases, and 15 bases lay between the germline ends. The CDR3 contains 13 residues. This CDR3 is CASTSVHTWELFF. The CDR3 DNA reads TGTGCCAGCACCTCTGTTCATACCTGGGAGCTGTTTTTT.

Of note for this clonotype: A much larger clone is a single base away; this may be a read error. The conserved closing phenylalanine or tryptophan is absent in this CDR3, likely reflecting a read error. This rearrangement joins TRBV5-1 to TRBJ1-6, with no clear D. CDR3 size: 12 residues. Trimming took off 0 bases at V and 7 bases at J, with 2 bases between the two ends. Germline V gene lookup returns CDR1 SGHRS and CDR2 YFSETQ. The CDR3 reads CASSLENSPLHI. In DNA form, the CDR3 reads TGCGCCAGCAGCTTGGAGAATTCACCCCTCCACATT.

This chain connects TRBV7-8 to TRBJ2-1; tentative D call: TRBD2 (6 bases). The germline V and J ends were trimmed by 2 bases and 13 bases, with 18 bases remaining between them. Germline CDR1 and CDR2: SGHVS and FQNEAQ. CDR3 length equals 14 residues. The CDR3 nucleotides read TGTGCCAGCAGCTTATCTAGTGGGAGGTCTGATCAGTTCTTC. It translates to CASSLSSGRSDQFF.